This T cell receptor (beta chain) was identified during a study of cytomegalovirus exposure and HLA in healthy donors. Points from the study as a whole: According to a later analysis, donors in an Asian-associated ancestry cluster reportedly had fewer N-insertions than the roughly 720-donor mean. Some segments of the V type, notably TRBV6-2 and TRBV6-3, were excluded as indistinguishable. Previous analysis showed most TCR beta V segments were productive about 87% or about 30% of the time.

Of note for this clone: What it binds is unknown.

The PCR used 60 Vbeta and 13 Jbeta primers. Assay: immunoSEQ multiplex PCR; the TCRdb copy retains only in-frame clones and omits some. Altogether 150,000 to 200,000 clones are present, around 86% being singletons, with the ten largest covering around 2%. The V gene's germline CDR1 is MDHEN and CDR2 SYDVKM. This CDR3 comprises 11 residues. The sample was PBMCs. The sequence derives from a human donor in good health. The chain couples TRBV28 to TRBJ1-5, with D perhaps TRBD1 (5 bases). The CDR3: CAGGFNQPQHF. The CDR3 DNA sequence: TGTGCGGGGGGGTTCAATCAGCCCCAGCATTTT.